This T cell receptor (beta chain) emerged from a study of T cell responses to AZD1222 COVID-19 vaccine. The CDR3 is 13 amino acids. The germline CDR1 and CDR2 sequences are SGHTA and FQGNSA. The ends were cut back, 5 bases at V and 1 base at J, with 8 bases in the middle. Clones were read by immunoSEQ multiplex PCR, and TCRdb kept only the in-frame ones, dropping some. Here the sample spans some 200,000 clones, about 89% being singletons. Material: peripheral blood, obtained 28 days after the second AZD1222 dose. The source is an adult who received the AZD1222 COVID-19 vaccine. This rearrangement joins TRBV7-2 to TRBJ1-1; D not resolved. DNA of the CDR3: TGTGCCAGCAGCGCTAATTGGAACACTGAAGCTTTCTTT. This codes for CASSANWNTEAFF.